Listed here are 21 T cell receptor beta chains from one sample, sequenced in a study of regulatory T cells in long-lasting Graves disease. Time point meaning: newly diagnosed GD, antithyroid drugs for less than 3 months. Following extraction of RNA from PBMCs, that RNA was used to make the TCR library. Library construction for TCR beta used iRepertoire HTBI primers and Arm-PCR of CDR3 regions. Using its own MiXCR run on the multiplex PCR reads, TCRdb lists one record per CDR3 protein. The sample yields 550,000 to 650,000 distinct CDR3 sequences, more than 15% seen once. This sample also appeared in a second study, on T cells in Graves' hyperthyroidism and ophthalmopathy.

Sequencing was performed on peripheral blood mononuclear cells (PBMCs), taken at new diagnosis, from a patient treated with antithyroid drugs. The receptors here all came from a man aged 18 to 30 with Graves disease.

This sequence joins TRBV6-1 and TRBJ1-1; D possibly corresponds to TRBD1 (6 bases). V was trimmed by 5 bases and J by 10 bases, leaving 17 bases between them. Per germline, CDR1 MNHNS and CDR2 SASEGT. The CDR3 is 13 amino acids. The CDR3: CASSPAGEGGAFF. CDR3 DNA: TGTGCCAGCAGTCCAGCAGGGGAGGGTGGAGCTTTCTTT.

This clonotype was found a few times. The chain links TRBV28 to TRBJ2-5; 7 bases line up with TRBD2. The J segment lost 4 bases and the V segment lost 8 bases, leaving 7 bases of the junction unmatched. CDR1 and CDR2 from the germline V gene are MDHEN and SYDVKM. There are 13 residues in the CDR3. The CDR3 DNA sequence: TGTGCCAGCGGGGGGGGTTTCAGAGAGACCCAGTACTTC. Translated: CASGGGFRETQYF.

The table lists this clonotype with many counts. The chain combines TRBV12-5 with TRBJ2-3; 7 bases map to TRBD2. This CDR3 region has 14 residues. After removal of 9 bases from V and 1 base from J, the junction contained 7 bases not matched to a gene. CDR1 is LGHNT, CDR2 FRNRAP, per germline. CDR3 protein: CARGEGLGTDTQYF. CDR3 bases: TGTGCTAGGGGGGAGGGACTCGGCACAGATACGCAGTATTTT.

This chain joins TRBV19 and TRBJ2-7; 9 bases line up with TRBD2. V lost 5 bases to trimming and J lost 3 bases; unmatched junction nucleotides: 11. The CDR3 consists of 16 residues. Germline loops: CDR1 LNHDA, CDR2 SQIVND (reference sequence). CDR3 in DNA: TGTGCCAGTAGTGTGACTAGCGGATACCAGGGCTACGAGCAGTACTTC. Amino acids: CASSVTSGYQGYEQYF. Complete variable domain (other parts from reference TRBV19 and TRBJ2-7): DGGITQSPKYLFRKEGQNVTLSCEQNLNHDAMYWYRQDPGQGLRLIYYSQIVNDFQKGDIAEGYSVSREKKESFPLTVTSAQKNPTAFYLCASSVTSGYQGYEQYFGPGTRLTVT.

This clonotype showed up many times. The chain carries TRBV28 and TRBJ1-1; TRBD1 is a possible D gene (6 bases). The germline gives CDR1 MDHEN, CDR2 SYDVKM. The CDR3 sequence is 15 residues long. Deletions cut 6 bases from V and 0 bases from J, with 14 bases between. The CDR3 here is CASRETGLVNTEAFF. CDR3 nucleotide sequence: TGTGCCAGCAGGGAAACAGGGTTGGTGAACACTGAAGCTTTCTTT. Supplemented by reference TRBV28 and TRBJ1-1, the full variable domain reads DVKVTQSSRYLVKRTGEKVFLECVQDMDHENMFWYRQDPGLGLRLIYFSYDVKMKEKGDIPEGYSVSREKKERFSLILESASTNQTSMYLCASRETGLVNTEAFFGQGTRLTVV.

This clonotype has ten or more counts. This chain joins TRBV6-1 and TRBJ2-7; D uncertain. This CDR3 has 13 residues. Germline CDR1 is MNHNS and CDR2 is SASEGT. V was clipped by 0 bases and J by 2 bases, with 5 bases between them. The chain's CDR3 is CASSEALTYEQYF. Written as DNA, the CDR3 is TGTGCCAGCAGTGAAGCCTTGACCTACGAGCAGTACTTC.

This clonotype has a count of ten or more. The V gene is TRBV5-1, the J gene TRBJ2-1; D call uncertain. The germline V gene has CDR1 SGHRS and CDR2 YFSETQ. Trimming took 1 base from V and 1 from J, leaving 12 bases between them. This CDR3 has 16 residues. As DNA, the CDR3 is TGCGCCAGCAGCTTGTCATCCGGATTTTCCTACAATGAGCAGTTCTTC. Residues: CASSLSSGFSYNEQFF.

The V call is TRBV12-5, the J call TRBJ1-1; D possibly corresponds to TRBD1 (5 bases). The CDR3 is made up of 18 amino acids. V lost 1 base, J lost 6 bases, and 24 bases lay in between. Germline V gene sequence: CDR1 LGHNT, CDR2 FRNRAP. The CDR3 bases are TGTGCTAGTGGTTTGGCCGGGCCCTTCCAGGGCGGTATAGCTGAAGCTTTCTTT. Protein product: CASGLAGPFQGGIAEAFF. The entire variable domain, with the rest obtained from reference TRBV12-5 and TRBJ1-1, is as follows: DARVTQTPRHKVTEMGQEVTMRCQPILGHNTVFWYRQTMMQGLELLAYFRNRAPLDDSGMPKDRFSAEMPDATLATLKIQPSEPRDSAVYFCASGLAGPFQGGIAEAFFGQGTRLTVV.

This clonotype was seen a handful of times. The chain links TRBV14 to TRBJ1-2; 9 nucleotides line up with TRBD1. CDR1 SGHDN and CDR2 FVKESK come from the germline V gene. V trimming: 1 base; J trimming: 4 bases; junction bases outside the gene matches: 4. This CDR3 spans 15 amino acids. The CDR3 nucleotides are TGTGCCAGCAGCCAAGCGGGACAGGGAACCTATGGCTACACCTTC. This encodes CASSQAGQGTYGYTF.

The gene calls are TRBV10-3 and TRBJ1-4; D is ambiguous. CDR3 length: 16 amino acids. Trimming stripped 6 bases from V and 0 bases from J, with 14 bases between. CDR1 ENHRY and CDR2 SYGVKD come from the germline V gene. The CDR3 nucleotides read TGTGCCATCAGCCCAAGACCAGGCTCAACTAATGAAAAACTGTTTTTT. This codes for CAISPRPGSTNEKLFF.

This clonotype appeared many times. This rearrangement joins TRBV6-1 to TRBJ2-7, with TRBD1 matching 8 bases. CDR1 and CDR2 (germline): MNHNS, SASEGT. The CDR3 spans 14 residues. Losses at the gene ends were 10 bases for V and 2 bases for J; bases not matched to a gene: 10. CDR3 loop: CANAHATGAYEQYF. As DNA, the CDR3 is TGTGCCAACGCACACGCGACAGGGGCCTACGAGCAGTACTTC.

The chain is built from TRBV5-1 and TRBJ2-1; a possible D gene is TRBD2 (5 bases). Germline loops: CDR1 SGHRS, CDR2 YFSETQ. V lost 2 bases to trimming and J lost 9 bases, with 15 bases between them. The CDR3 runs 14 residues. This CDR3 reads CASSFSGPRVEQFF. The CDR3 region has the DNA TGCGCCAGCAGCTTCAGCGGCCCAAGGGTTGAGCAGTTCTTC.

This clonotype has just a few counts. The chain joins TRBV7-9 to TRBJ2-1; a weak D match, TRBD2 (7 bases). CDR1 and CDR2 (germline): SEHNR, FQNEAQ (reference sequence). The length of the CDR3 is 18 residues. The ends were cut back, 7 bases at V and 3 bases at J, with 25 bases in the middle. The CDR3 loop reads CASILRGGGATIYNEQFF. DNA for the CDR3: TGTGCCAGCATACTACGGGGTGGGGGGGCGACAATCTACAATGAGCAGTTCTTC.

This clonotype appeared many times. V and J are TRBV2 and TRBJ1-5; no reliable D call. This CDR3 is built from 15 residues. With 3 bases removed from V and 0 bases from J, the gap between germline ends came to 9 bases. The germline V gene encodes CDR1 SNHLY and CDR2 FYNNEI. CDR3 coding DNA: TGTGCCAGCAGTGACGCGGTTTATAGCAATCAGCCCCAGCATTTT. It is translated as CASSDAVYSNQPQHF. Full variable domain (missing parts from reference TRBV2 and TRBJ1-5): EPEVTQTPSHQVTQMGQEVILRCVPISNHLYFYWYRQILGQKVEFLVSFYNNEISEKSEIFDDQFSVERPDGSNFTLKIRSTKLEDSAMYFCASSDAVYSNQPQHFGDGTRLSIL.

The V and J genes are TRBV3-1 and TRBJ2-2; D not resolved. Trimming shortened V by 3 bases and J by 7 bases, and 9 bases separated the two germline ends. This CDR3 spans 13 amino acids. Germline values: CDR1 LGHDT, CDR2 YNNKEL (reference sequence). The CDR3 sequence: CASSHAGDGELFF. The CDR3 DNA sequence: TGTGCCAGCAGCCACGCCGGAGACGGGGAGCTGTTTTTT. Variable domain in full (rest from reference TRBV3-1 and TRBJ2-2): DTAVSQTPKYLVTQMGNDKSIKCEQNLGHDTMYWYKQDSKKFLKIMFSYNNKELIINETVPNRFSPKSPDKAHLNLHINSLELGDSAVYFCASSHAGDGELFFGEGSRLTVL.

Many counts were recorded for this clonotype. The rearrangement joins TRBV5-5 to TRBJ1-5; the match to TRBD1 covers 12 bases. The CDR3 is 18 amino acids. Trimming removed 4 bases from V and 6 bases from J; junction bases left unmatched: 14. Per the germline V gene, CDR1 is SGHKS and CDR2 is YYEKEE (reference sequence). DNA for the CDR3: TGTGCCAGCAGCATGATGGGTTGGGGACAGGGGGCAGGTCAGCCCCAGCATTTT. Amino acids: CASSMMGWGQGAGQPQHF.

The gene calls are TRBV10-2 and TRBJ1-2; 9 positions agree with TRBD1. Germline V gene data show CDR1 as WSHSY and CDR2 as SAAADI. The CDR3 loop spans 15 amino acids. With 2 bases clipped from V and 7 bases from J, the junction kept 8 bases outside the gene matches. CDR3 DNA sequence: TGCGCCAGCAGTGAGCGCCCACAGGGGGCAGGTGGCTACACCTTC. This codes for CASSERPQGAGGYTF.

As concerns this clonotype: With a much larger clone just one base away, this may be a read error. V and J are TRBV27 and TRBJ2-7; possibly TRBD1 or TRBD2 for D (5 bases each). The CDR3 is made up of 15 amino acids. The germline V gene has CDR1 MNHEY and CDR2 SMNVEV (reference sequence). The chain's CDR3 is CTSSLRGPVSYEQYF. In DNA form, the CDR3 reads TGTACCAGCAGTTTAAGGGGACCTGTCTCCTACGAGCAGTACTTC.

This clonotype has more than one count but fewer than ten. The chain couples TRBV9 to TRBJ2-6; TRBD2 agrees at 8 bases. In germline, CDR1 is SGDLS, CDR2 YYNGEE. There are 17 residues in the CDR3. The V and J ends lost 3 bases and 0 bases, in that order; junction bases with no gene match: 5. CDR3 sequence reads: CASSELAGISGANVLTF. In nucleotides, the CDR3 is TGTGCCAGCAGCGAGCTAGCGGGCATCTCTGGGGCCAACGTCCTGACTTTC. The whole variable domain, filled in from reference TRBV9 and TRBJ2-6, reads DSGVTQTPKHLITATGQRVTLRCSPRSGDLSVYWYQQSLDQGLQFLIQYYNGEERAKGNILERFSAQQFPDLHSELNLSSLELGDSALYFCASSELAGISGANVLTFGAGSRLTVL.

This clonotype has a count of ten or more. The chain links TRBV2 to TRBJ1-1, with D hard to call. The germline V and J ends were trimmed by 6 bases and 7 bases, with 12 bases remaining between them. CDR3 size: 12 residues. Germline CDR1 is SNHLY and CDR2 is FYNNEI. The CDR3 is CASRAMSDEAFF. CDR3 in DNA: TGTGCCAGCAGAGCAATGAGTGATGAAGCTTTCTTT.

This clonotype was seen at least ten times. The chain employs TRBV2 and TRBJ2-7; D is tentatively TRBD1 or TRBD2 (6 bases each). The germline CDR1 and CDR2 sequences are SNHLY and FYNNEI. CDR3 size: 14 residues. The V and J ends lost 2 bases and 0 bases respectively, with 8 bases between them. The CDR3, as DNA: TGTGCCAGCAGTGAACCGGGGGCCTCCTACGAGCAGTACTTC. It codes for CASSEPGASYEQYF.